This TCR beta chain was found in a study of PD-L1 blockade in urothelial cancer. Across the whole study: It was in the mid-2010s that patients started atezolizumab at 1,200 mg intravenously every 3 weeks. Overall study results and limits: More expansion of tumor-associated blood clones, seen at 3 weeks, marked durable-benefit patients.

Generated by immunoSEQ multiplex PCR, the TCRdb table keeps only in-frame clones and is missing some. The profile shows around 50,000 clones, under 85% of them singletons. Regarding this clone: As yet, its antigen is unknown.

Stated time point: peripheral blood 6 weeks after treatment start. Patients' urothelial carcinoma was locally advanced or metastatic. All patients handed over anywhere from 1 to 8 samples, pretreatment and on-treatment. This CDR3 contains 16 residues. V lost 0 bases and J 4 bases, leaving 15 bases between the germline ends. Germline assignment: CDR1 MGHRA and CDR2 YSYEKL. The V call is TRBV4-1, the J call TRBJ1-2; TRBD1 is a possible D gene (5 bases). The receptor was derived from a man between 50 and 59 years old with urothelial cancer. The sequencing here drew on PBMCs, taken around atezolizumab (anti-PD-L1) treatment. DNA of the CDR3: TGCGCCAGCAGCCAAGACGGAGGAGGGGAAGGCTATGGCTACACCTTC. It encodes CASSQDGGGEGYGYTF.